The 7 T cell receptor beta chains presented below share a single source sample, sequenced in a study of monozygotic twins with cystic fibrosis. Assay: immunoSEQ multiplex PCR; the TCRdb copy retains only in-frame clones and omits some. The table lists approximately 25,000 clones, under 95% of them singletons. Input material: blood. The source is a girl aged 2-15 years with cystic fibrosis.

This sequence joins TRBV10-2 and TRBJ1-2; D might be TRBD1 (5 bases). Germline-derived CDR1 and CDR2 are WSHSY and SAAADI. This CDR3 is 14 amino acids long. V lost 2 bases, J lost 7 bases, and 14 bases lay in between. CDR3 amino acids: CASSEAQTAAGYTF. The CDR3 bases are TGCGCCAGCAGTGAGGCCCAGACAGCTGCTGGCTACACCTTC.

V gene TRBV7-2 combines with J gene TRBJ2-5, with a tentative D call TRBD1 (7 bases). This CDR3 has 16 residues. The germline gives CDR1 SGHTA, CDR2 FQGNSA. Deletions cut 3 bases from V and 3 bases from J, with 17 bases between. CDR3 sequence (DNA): TGTGCCAGCAGCTTGGAGGGGGCGGGGAATAAAGAGACCCAGTACTTC. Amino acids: CASSLEGAGNKETQYF.

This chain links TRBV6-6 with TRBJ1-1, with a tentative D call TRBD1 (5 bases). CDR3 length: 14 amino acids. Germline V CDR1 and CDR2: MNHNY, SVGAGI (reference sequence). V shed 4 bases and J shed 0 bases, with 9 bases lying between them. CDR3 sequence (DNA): TGTGCCAGCAGTTGGGGGGATATGAACACTGAAGCTTTCTTT. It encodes CASSWGDMNTEAFF.

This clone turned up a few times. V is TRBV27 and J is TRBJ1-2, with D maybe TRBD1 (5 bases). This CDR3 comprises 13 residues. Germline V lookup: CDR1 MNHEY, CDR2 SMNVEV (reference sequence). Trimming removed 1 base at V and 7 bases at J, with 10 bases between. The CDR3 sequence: CASSLFREFGYTF. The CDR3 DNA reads TGTGCCAGCAGTTTATTCAGGGAGTTTGGCTACACCTTC.

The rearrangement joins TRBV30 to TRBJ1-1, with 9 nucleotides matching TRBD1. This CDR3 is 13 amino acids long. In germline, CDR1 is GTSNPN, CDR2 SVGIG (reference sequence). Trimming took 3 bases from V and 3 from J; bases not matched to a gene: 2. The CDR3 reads CAWRGQGHTEAFF. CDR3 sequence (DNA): TGTGCCTGGAGGGGACAGGGCCACACTGAAGCTTTCTTT.

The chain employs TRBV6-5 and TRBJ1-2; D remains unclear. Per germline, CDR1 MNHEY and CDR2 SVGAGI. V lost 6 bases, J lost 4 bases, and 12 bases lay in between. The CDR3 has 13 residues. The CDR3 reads CASSPQATYGYTF. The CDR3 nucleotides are TGTGCCAGCAGCCCTCAGGCCACCTATGGCTACACCTTC.

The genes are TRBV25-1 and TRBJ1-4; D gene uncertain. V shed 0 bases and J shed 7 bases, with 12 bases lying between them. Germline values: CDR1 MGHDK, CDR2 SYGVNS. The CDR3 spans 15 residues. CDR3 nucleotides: TGTGCCAGCAGTGAATATATGCTCGGTCGTGAAAAACTGTTTTTT. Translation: CASSEYMLGREKLFF.